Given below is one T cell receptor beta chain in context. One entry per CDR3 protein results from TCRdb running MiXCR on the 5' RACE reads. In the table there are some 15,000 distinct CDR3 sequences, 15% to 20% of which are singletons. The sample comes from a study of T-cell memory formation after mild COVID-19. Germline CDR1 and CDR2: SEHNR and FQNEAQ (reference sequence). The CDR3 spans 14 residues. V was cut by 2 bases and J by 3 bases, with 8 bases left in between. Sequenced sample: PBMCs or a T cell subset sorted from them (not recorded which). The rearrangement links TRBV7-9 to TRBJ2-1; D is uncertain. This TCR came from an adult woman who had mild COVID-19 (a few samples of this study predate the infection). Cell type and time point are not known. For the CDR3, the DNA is TGTGCCAGCAGCTTAAGCGCCAGCTACAATGAGCAGTTCTTC. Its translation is CASSLSASYNEQFF.